The 27 T cell receptor beta chains given below trace back to one sample, sequenced in a study of T cells after yellow fever vaccination. In TCRdb, the 5' RACE reads were re-called with MiXCR into one record per CDR3 protein. The table includes around 120,000 distinct CDR3 sequences, 6.5% to 9% detected once. This material consisted of CD4+ T cells sorted from PBMCs, taken 35 to 50 days after the first yellow fever vaccination. The origin of the receptors is a man between 18 and 29 years old who received the YFV17D yellow fever vaccine.

The DNA for the CDR3 is TGTGCCAGCAGCCCCGGGACAGGGAGAGTGGATACGCAGTATTTT. Translating gives CASSPGTGRVDTQYF. The chain carries TRBV11-2 and TRBJ2-3; 9 positions agree with TRBD1. After removal of 5 bases from V and 6 bases from J, the junction contained 9 bases not matched to a gene. Germline CDR1 and CDR2: SGHAT and FQNNGV. The length of the CDR3 is 15 residues.

This clonotype was observed at least ten times. The gene calls are TRBV12-3 or TRBV12-4 and TRBJ1-1; TRBD1 might be the D (6 bases). The CDR3 has 19 amino acids. The ends were cut back, 7 bases at V and 1 base at J, with 28 bases in the middle. The DNA for the CDR3 is TGTGCCAGCAAGTTACGGCTCGCGGGACAAAGGGATTGGAACACTGAAGCTTTCTTT. Encoded protein: CASKLRLAGQRDWNTEAFF.

This clonotype was counted only a few times. The V and J genes are TRBV7-8 and TRBJ2-3; tentative D call: TRBD1 (6 bases). Trimming took 2 bases from V and 1 from J, leaving 10 bases between them. The CDR3 has 15 amino acids. Per germline, CDR1 SGHVS and CDR2 FQNEAQ. The CDR3 coding sequence is TGTGCCAGCAGCTTAAGACACAGGGGCACAGATACGCAGTATTTT. As protein: CASSLRHRGTDTQYF.

At least ten counts were recorded for this clonotype. The V gene is TRBV7-9, the J gene TRBJ2-3, with 7 bases identical to TRBD2. The CDR3 sequence is 13 residues long. J gave up 8 bases and V 4 bases, and 6 bases lay outside the gene matches. The germline V gene has CDR1 SEHNR and CDR2 FQNEAQ (reference sequence). The CDR3 loop reads CASSSLPGGTQYF. The CDR3 nucleotides read TGTGCCAGCAGCTCCTTGCCGGGGGGTACGCAGTATTTT.

This clonotype was recorded a few times. The chain is built from TRBV12-3 or TRBV12-4 and TRBJ1-6; 7 bases fit TRBD1. CDR3 length: 13 amino acids. After removal of 7 bases from V and 10 bases from J, the junction contained 7 bases not matched to a gene. Here the CDR3 reads CASTSTGKSPLHF. Here the CDR3 DNA reads TGTGCCAGCACCTCGACAGGGAAGTCACCCCTCCACTTT.

The rearrangement links TRBV30 to TRBJ1-5, with no clear D. The CDR3 spans 13 residues. Between the trimmed V and J ends, which lost 0 bases and 6 bases, there was a span of 9 bases. CDR1 GTSNPN and CDR2 SVGIG come from the germline V gene (reference sequence). The CDR3 DNA is TGTGCCTGGAGTGTCGGATCACGTCAGCCCCAGCATTTT. Its protein product is CAWSVGSRQPQHF.

This clonotype was seen ten or more times. The gene calls are TRBV6-1 and TRBJ2-7; TRBD1 matches 8 bases. This CDR3 region has 14 residues. Germline V gene lookup returns CDR1 MNHNS and CDR2 SASEGT. The V gene end was trimmed by 6 bases and the J gene end by 6 bases; junction bases not matched to a gene: 10. The CDR3 loop reads CASRPGTGFSEQYV. CDR3 sequence (DNA): TGTGCCAGCAGACCCGGGACAGGCTTCTCCGAGCAGTACGTC.

This clonotype was counted many times. The chain couples TRBV30 to TRBJ2-6; D possibly corresponds to TRBD1 (6 bases). This CDR3 comprises 18 residues. V gave up 3 bases and J gave up 0 bases, with 18 bases separating them. In germline, CDR1 is GTSNPN, CDR2 SVGIG (reference sequence). CDR3 DNA sequence: TGTGCCTGGAGGGGGTGGTGGGACACAAACTCTGGGGCCAACGTCCTGACTTTC. Its translation is CAWRGWWDTNSGANVLTF.

The table lists this clonotype with a few counts. The chain recombines TRBV4-2 with TRBJ2-2; TRBD2 matches 10 bases. V lost 4 bases and J lost 6; bases outside the gene matches: 11. The CDR3 runs 17 residues. In germline, CDR1 is LGHNA, CDR2 YNFKEQ. The CDR3 loop is CASSPPGSGGDAGELFF. CDR3 DNA: TGTGCCAGCAGCCCCCCCGGGAGCGGGGGGGATGCCGGGGAGCTGTTTTTT.

This clonotype was counted many times. J is TRBJ2-3 and V is TRBV12-3 or TRBV12-4; no definite D call. V lost 4 bases and J 2 bases, leaving 16 bases between the germline ends. The CDR3 runs 16 residues. CDR3 nucleotides: TGTGCCAGCAGTTCGGACGGCAAACTTAACACAGATACGCAGTATTTT. Translating gives CASSSDGKLNTDTQYF.

The chain employs TRBV5-1 and TRBJ1-1; no clear D. V gave up 4 bases and J gave up 5 bases, with 15 bases separating them. The germline gives CDR1 SGHRS, CDR2 YFSETQ. The CDR3 is 14 amino acids. The CDR3 protein is CASSIEGVGTEAFF. The CDR3 nucleotides are TGCGCCAGCAGCATTGAGGGAGTAGGGACTGAAGCTTTCTTT. Drawing the rest from reference TRBV5-1 and TRBJ1-1, the complete variable domain is KAGVTQTPRYLIKTRGQQVTLSCSPISGHRSVSWYQQTPGQGLQFLFEYFSETQRNKGNFPGRFSGRQFSNSRSEMNVSTLELGDSALYLCASSIEGVGTEAFFGQGTRLTVV.

This clonotype was found many times. The CDR3 loop is CASSLVAGEAYEQYF. For the CDR3, the DNA is TGCGCCAGCAGCTTGGTAGCGGGGGAAGCCTACGAGCAGTACTTC. The chain couples TRBV5-1 to TRBJ2-7; 9 positions match TRBD2. Germline CDR1 SGHRS, CDR2 YFSETQ. V lost 0 bases to trimming and J lost 2 bases; unmatched junction nucleotides: 3. The CDR3 consists of 15 residues.

This clonotype was detected ten times or more. This rearrangement joins TRBV6-2 or TRBV6-3 to TRBJ2-3; D is possibly TRBD2 (6 bases). Deletions cut 8 bases from V and 4 bases from J, with 10 bases between. The CDR3 is made up of 12 amino acids. Looked up from germline, CDR1 is MNHEY and CDR2 is SVGEGT. CDR3 nucleotides: TGTGCCAGCGGGCCGGGGGCAGATACGCAGTATTTT. It yields the protein CASGPGADTQYF.

This clonotype has at least ten counts. The chain carries TRBV7-9 and TRBJ2-1; possible D gene TRBD2, 5 bases. The germline gives CDR1 SEHNR, CDR2 FQNEAQ (reference sequence). V was trimmed by 3 bases and J by 0 bases, leaving 6 bases between them. The CDR3 consists of 14 residues. Here the CDR3 reads CASSFRDSYNEQFF. CDR3 DNA sequence: TGTGCCAGCAGCTTCCGGGACTCCTACAATGAGCAGTTCTTC.

The CDR3 is CASSLRARASGLETQYF. The DNA for the CDR3 is TGTGCCAGCAGCTTACGTGCCAGGGCTAGCGGATTAGAGACCCAGTACTTC. The chain employs TRBV7-2 and TRBJ2-5, with 7 bases identical to TRBD2. With V trimmed by 2 bases and J by 4 bases, 13 bases remained unmatched. Germline-derived CDR1 and CDR2 are SGHTA and FQGNSA. The CDR3 contains 17 residues.

This clonotype was seen a few times. This chain uses TRBV5-1 with TRBJ2-2, with a possible D match to TRBD2 (5 bases). This CDR3 comprises 13 residues. The germline V and J ends were trimmed by 4 bases and 6 bases, with 10 bases remaining between them. Germline V lookup: CDR1 SGHRS, CDR2 YFSETQ. As DNA, the CDR3 is TGCGCCAGCAGCGGACTCATATCCGGGGAGCTGTTTTTT. Translated, it gives CASSGLISGELFF.

The table lists this clonotype with many counts. The chain recombines TRBV10-3 with TRBJ2-4; weak D call: TRBD2 (6 bases). The V and J ends lost 6 bases and 8 bases respectively, with 8 bases between them. The germline CDR1 and CDR2 sequences are ENHRY and SYGVKD. The CDR3 has 11 amino acids. The CDR3 here is CAIRLADIQYF. In DNA, the CDR3 is TGTGCCATCAGATTAGCGGACATTCAGTACTTC.

Regarding this clonotype: A much more abundant neighbour one base away suggests this may be a read error. This chain joins TRBV4-1 and TRBJ1-1, with no clear D. With 1 base removed from V and 6 bases from J, the gap between germline ends came to 12 bases. CDR1 and CDR2 (germline): MGHRA, YSYEKL. The CDR3 has 14 residues. The CDR3 bases are TGCGCCAGCAGCCAAGCGCGGGGTAACCCTGAAGCTTTCTTT. It codes for CASSQARGNPEAFF.

This clonotype appeared many times. J is TRBJ2-3 and V is TRBV7-2; 7 nucleotides match TRBD1. This CDR3 is 15 amino acids long. J gave up 3 bases and V 5 bases, and 8 bases lay outside the gene matches. Germline V gives CDR1 SGHTA, CDR2 FQGNSA. This chain's CDR3 is CASSPVRGRTDTQYF. In DNA, the CDR3 is TGTGCCAGCAGCCCTGTGAGGGGGCGGACAGATACGCAGTATTTT.

This clonotype was detected many times. The chain couples TRBV7-9 to TRBJ1-1; D not certain. Trimming removed 6 bases at V and 3 bases at J, with 8 bases between. CDR3 length equals 12 residues. CDR1 and CDR2 (germline): SEHNR, FQNEAQ (reference sequence). CDR3 coding DNA: TGTGCCAGCAGAGAGAGGGACACTGAAGCTTTCTTT. This encodes CASRERDTEAFF. Based on the CDR3 plus reference TRBV7-9 and TRBJ1-1, the full variable domain is DTGVSQNPRHKITKRGQNVTFRCDPISEHNRLYWYRQTLGQGPEFLTYFQNEAQLEKSRLLSDRFSAERPKGSFSTLEIQRTEQGDSAMYLCASRERDTEAFFGQGTRLTVV.

This clonotype showed up many times. V and J are TRBV20-1 and TRBJ2-3, with D unclear. Germline lookup yields CDR1 DFQATT and CDR2 SNEGSKA (reference sequence). V dropped 3 bases and J dropped 2 bases, with 12 bases sitting between them. The CDR3 has 14 residues. As DNA, the CDR3 is TGCAGTGCTAGGGTTCCCAGCCTCACAGATACGCAGTATTTT. Its protein is CSARVPSLTDTQYF.

The chain recombines TRBV4-3 with TRBJ2-4; 10 bases line up with TRBD1. J lost 9 bases, V lost 3 bases, and 5 bases had no gene match. The CDR3 is 14 residues long. Germline lookup yields CDR1 LGHNA and CDR2 YSLEER. The CDR3 region has the DNA TGCGCCAGCAGCCATGACAGGGGGCTAGGCATTCAGTACTTC. It translates to CASSHDRGLGIQYF.

The table lists this clonotype with many counts. This rearrangement joins TRBV2 to TRBJ2-4, with D perhaps assigned TRBD1 or TRBD2 (8 bases each). CDR1 and CDR2 from the germline V gene are SNHLY and FYNNEI. Trimming removed 6 bases at V and 6 bases at J, with 21 bases between. The CDR3 is 16 amino acids. The CDR3 region is CASSRGGTGLGNIQYF. In DNA, the CDR3 is TGTGCCAGCAGCCGGGGGGGGACAGGCTTAGGAAACATTCAGTACTTC.

In regard to this clonotype: A much larger clone lies one base from this, so it may be a read error. The chain carries TRBV29-1 and TRBJ2-3, with D unclear. Germline CDR1 reads SQVTM; CDR2 reads ANQGSEA. V dropped 6 bases and J dropped 5 bases, with 15 bases sitting between them. The CDR3 contains 13 residues. CDR3: CSVSAPSRDTQYF. CDR3 nucleotide sequence: TGCAGCGTCTCCGCCCCTAGTAGAGATACGCAGTATTTT.

The sample holds a few counts of this clonotype. The chain has TRBV7-2 and TRBJ1-6; D is unclear. V was pared by 6 bases and J by 5 bases, with 5 bases between. The length of the CDR3 is 12 residues. CDR1 SGHTA and CDR2 FQGNSA come from the germline V gene. Written as DNA, the CDR3 is TGTGCCAGCAGGTTAAATAATTCACCCCTCCACTTT. Translating gives CASRLNNSPLHF.

This clonotype was picked up many times. The V call is TRBV4-1, the J call TRBJ2-5, with TRBD2 matching 7 bases. The CDR3 has 16 residues. Losses at the gene ends were 1 base for V and 5 bases for J; bases not matched to a gene: 10. Germline V gene sequence: CDR1 MGHRA, CDR2 YSYEKL. The CDR3 reads CASSQALYAGEETQYF. CDR3 nucleotide sequence: TGCGCCAGCAGCCAAGCCCTGTACGCGGGGGAGGAGACCCAGTACTTC.

This chain uses TRBV14 with TRBJ1-2, with D maybe TRBD1 (5 bases). CDR1 and CDR2 (germline): SGHDN, FVKESK. Trimming left V 4 bases short and J 8 bases short, with 17 bases between. The length of the CDR3 is 14 residues. CDR3: CASSLDRQKRGYTF. The CDR3 DNA sequence: TGTGCCAGCAGCCTTGACAGACAAAAGCGAGGCTACACCTTC.